This T cell receptor (beta chain) is drawn from a study of regulatory T cells in long-lasting Graves disease. CDR3 length equals 14 residues. Trimming took off 3 bases at V and 1 base at J, with 12 bases between the two ends. The germline CDR1 and CDR2 sequences are GTSNPN and SVGIG (reference sequence). CDR3 regions were amplified by Arm-PCR using iRepertoire HTBI primers to build TCR beta libraries. TCRdb re-derived calls from the multiplex PCR reads in MiXCR, one entry per CDR3 protein. The repertoire holds roughly 560,000 distinct CDR3 sequences, with 9.5% to 15% as singletons. A few counts support this clonotype. Time point denoted: newly diagnosed GD, antithyroid drugs for less than 3 months. The TCR library was made from RNA extracted from PBMCs. Staff drew around 10 milliliters of peripheral blood into EDTA tubes. The data were also submitted as part of a second study, on T cells in Graves' hyperthyroidism and ophthalmopathy. That work states: Lactation, pregnancy, other autoimmune disease or uncontrolled infection excluded patients. The HTBI primer set drove a first-round RT-PCR of the TCR CDR3. A 13 V-J model separated ophthalmopathy from stable hyperthyroidism.

The V and J genes are TRBV30 and TRBJ1-1; the D gene is possibly TRBD1 (6 bases). This TCR was recovered from a woman younger than 45 with Graves disease. The input for sequencing was peripheral blood mononuclear cells (PBMCs), taken at new diagnosis, from a patient treated with antithyroid drugs. In DNA form, the CDR3 reads TGTGCCTGGAGGACACAACAGGGGAACACTGAAGCTTTCTTT. This translates into CAWRTQQGNTEAFF.